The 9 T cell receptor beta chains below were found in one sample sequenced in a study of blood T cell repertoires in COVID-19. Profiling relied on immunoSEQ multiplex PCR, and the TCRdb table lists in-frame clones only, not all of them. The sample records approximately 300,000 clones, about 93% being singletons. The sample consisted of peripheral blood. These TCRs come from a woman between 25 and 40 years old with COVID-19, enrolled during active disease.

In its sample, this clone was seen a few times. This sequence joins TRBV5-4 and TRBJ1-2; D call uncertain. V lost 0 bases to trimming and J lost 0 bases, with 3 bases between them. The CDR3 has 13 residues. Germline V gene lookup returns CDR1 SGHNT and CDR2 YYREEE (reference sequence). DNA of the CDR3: TGTGCCAGCAGCTTGGCAGCTAACTATGGCTACACCTTC. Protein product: CASSLAANYGYTF.

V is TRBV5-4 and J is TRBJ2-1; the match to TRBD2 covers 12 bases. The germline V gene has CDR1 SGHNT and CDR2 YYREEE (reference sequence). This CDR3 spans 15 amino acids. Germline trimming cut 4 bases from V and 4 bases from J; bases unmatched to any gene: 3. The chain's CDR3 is CASSPSGRGYNEQFF. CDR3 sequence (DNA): TGTGCCAGCAGCCCTAGCGGGAGGGGATACAATGAGCAGTTCTTC.

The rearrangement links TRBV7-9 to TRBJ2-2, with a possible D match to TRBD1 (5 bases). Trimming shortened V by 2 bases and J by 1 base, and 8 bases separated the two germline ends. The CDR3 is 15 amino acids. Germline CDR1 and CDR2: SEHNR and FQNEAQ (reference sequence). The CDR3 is CASSLFGQNTGELFF. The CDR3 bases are TGTGCCAGCAGCTTATTCGGACAGAACACCGGGGAGCTGTTTTTT.

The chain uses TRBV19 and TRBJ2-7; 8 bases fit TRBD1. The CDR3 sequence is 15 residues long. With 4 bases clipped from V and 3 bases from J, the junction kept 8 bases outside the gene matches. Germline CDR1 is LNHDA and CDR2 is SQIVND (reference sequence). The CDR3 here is CASSTTGTGFYEQYF. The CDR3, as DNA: TGTGCCAGTAGTACAACCGGGACAGGTTTCTACGAGCAGTACTTC.

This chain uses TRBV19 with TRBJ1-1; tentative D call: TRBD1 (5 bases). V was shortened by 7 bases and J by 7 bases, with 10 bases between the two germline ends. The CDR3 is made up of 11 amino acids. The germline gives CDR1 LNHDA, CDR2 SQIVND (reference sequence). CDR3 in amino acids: CASNDRIEAFF. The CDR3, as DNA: TGTGCCAGTAACGACAGAATTGAAGCTTTCTTT. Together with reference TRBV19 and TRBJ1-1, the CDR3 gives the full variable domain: DGGITQSPKYLFRKEGQNVTLSCEQNLNHDAMYWYRQDPGQGLRLIYYSQIVNDFQKGDIAEGYSVSREKKESFPLTVTSAQKNPTAFYLCASNDRIEAFFGQGTRLTVV.

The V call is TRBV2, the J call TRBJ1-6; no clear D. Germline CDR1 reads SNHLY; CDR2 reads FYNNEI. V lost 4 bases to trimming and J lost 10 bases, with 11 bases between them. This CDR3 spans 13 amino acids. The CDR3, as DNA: TGTGCCAGCAGTGCCGGGAGGCACTCACCCCTCCACTTT. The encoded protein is CASSAGRHSPLHF.

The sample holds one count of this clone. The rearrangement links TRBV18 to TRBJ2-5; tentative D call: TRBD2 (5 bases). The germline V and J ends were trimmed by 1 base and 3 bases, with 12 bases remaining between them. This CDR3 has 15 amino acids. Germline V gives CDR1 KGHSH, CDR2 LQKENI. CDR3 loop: CASSPLLGLEETQYF. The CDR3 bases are TGTGCCAGCTCACCACTTCTCGGACTGGAAGAGACCCAGTACTTC. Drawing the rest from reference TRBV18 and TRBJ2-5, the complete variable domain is NAGVMQNPRHLVRRRGQEARLRCSPMKGHSHVYWYRQLPEEGLKFMVYLQKENIIDESGMPKERFSAEFPKEGPSILRIQQVVRGDSAAYFCASSPLLGLEETQYFGPGTRLLVL.

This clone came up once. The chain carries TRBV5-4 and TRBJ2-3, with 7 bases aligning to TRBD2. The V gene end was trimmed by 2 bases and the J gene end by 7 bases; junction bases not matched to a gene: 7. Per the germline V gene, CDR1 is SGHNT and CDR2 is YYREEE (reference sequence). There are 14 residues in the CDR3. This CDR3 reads CASSFGGDVNTQYF. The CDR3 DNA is TGTGCCAGCAGCTTTGGGGGGGATGTCAATACGCAGTATTTT. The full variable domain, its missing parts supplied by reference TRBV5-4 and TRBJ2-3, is ETGVTQSPTHLIKTRGQQVTLRCSSQSGHNTVSWYQQALGQGPQFIFQYYREEENGRGNFPPRFSGLQFPNYSSELNVNALELDDSALYLCASSFGGDVNTQYFGPGTRLTVL.

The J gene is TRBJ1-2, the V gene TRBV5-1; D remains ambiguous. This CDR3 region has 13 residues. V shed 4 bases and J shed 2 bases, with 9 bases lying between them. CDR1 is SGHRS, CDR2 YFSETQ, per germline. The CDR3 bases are TGCGCCAGCAGCATGCCGGGAAACTATGGCTACACCTTC. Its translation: CASSMPGNYGYTF.